This T cell receptor (beta chain) appears in the sequencing data of a study of T cells in localized non-small cell lung cancer. CDR1 and CDR2 from the germline V gene are LNHNV and YYDKDF (reference sequence). Trimming pared 0 bases from V and 0 bases from J, leaving 11 bases between. This CDR3 is 16 amino acids long. This clone appeared a few times. Assay used: immunoSEQ multiplex PCR; TCRdb lists only in-frame clones, some missing. The repertoire holds roughly 940 clones, about 20% seen once, with roughly an eighth in the top ten. The sequence was collected from a woman between 35 and 70 years old with stage I lung adenocarcinoma. The chain couples TRBV15 to TRBJ2-5; D is perhaps TRBD1 (6 bases). The sequencing used normal lung tissue next to the tumor, collected before any cancer treatment. CDR3 sequence reads: CATSRDNRAYQETQYF. The CDR3 nucleotides read TGTGCCACCAGCAGAGATAACAGGGCGTACCAAGAGACCCAGTACTTC. Looking up the rest from reference TRBV15 and TRBJ2-5 gives the full variable domain: DAMVIQNPRYQVTQFGKPVTLSCSQTLNHNVMYWYQQKSSQAPKLLFHYYDKDFNNEADTPDNFQSRRPNTSFCFLDIRSPGLGDTAMYLCATSRDNRAYQETQYFGPGTRLLVL.